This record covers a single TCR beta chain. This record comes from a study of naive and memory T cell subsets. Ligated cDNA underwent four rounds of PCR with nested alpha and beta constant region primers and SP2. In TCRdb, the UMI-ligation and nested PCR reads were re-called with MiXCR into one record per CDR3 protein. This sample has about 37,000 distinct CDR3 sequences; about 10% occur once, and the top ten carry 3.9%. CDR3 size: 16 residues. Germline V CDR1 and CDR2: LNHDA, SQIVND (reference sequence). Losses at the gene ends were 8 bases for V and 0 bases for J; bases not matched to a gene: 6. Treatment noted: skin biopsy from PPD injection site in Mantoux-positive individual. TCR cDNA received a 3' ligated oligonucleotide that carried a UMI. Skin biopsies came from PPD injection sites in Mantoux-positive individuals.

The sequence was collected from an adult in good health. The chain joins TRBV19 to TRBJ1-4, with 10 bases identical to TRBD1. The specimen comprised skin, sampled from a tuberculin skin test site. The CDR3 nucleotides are TGTGCCAGTTCCTCCGGGACAGGGGCAACTAATGAAAAACTGTTTTTT. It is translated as CASSSGTGATNEKLFF.